The rows below give T cell receptor beta chains drawn from one sample of a study of T cell repertoires in cytomegalovirus infection. TCRdb called the reads again in MiXCR, with one record for every CDR3 protein. The table lists some 450,000 distinct CDR3 sequences, about 33% of them singletons. Sequencing was done on a sample of PBMCs. The receptors stem from a human donor in good health (CMV status not recorded). Some clones in this sample may be carry-over from other donors' samples. CDR3s include the opening cysteine and the closing phenylalanine or tryptophan. D genes are given only for firm matches. Clone size appears in some rows only: once, few, many, or a class for an expanded clone.

D	V	size	J	CDR3	DNA
.	TRBV19	few	TRBJ2-7	CASSIGPASYEQYF	TGTGCCAGTAGTATCGGGCCAGCCTCCTACGAGCAGTACTTC
TRBD2	TRBV5-4	once	TRBJ2-2	CASSPGGVVDGELFF	TGTGCCAGCAGCCCGGGGGGGGTGGTAGACGGGGAGCTGTTTTTT
TRBD1	TRBV12-3/TRBV12-4	few	TRBJ1-2	CASSLDPRTGEYGYTF	TGTGCCAGCAGTTTAGATCCCAGGACAGGGGAGTATGGCTACACCTTC
.	TRBV6-2/TRBV6-3	few	TRBJ2-7	CASSYTPYEQYF	TGTGCCAGCAGTTACACCCCCTACGAGCAGTACTTC
TRBD2	TRBV28	few	TRBJ2-1	CASSPLGLAREQFF	TGTGCCAGCAGTCCCCTCGGACTAGCGCGTGAGCAGTTCTTC
.	TRBV6-1	few	TRBJ1-1	CASSESLWVGAFF	TGTGCCAGCAGTGAATCTCTGTGGGTGGGAGCTTTCTTT
.	TRBV7-2	many	TRBJ2-1	CASSWDTDRINYNEQFF	TGTGCCAGCAGCTGGGACACCGATCGGATTAACTACAATGAGCAGTTCTTC
.	TRBV9	few	TRBJ2-7	CASSVARGSPSSSYEQYF	TGTGCCAGCAGCGTAGCGCGGGGCAGCCCTTCCAGCTCCTACGAGCAGTACTTC
TRBD1	TRBV4-1	few	TRBJ1-6	CASSQDSGGWNSPLHF	TGCGCCAGCAGCCAAGATTCAGGGGGCTGGAATTCACCCCTCCACTTT
.	TRBV7-2	few	TRBJ2-7	CASSLGGQGGSSREQYF	TGTGCCAGCAGCTTAGGGGGTCAGGGAGGATCTTCGAGAGAGCAGTACTTC
.	TRBV28	.	TRBJ2-3	CASTRQVSTDTQYF	TGTGCCAGCACCCGACAGGTCAGCACAGATACGCAGTATTTT
.	TRBV4-1	.	TRBJ1-5	CASSQDGKGGNQPQHF	TGCGCCAGCAGCCAAGATGGGAAAGGGGGCAATCAGCCCCAGCATTTT
.	TRBV7-2	once	TRBJ1-2	CASTQGALSGYTF	TGTGCCAGCACCCAGGGCGCTCTGAGTGGCTACACCTTC
.	TRBV11-2	few	TRBJ1-6	CASSLVGGGSYNSPLHF	TGTGCCAGCAGCTTAGTCGGGGGTGGCTCCTATAATTCACCCCTCCACTTT
TRBD1	TRBV7-6	many	TRBJ2-1	CASSSGTGTVRNEQFF	TGTGCCAGCAGCTCCGGGACAGGGACGGTTAGGAATGAGCAGTTCTTC
.	TRBV6-6	.	TRBJ2-5	CAMSGLRGETQYF	TGTGCCATGTCGGGACTCAGGGGAGAGACCCAGTACTTC
.	TRBV18	.	TRBJ1-2	CASSPPYMGPYGYTF	TGTGCCAGCTCTCCCCCTTATATGGGGCCCTATGGCTACACCTTC
.	TRBV29-1	few	TRBJ2-1	CSVPATEQFF	TGCAGCGTTCCAGCAACTGAGCAGTTCTTC
TRBD2	TRBV11-3	.	TRBJ2-1	CASSVTSGALGDEQFF	TGTGCCAGCAGCGTGACTAGCGGGGCCCTCGGAGATGAGCAGTTCTTC
.	TRBV7-9	few	TRBJ1-3	CASSTIRSGNTIYF	TGTGCCAGCAGTACTATTCGCTCTGGAAACACCATATATTTT
TRBD1	TRBV20-1	.	TRBJ1-5	CSASRGTGGEQPQHF	TGCAGTGCTAGTAGGGGGACAGGGGGTGAACAGCCCCAGCATTTT
TRBD2	TRBV4-1	few	TRBJ2-7	CASSQSSGLAGSFYEQYF	TGCGCCAGCAGCCAAAGTTCGGGACTAGCGGGCTCATTCTACGAGCAGTACTTC
.	TRBV7-6	.	TRBJ1-1	CASTLRQDLRTESFF	TGTGCCAGCACCCTACGACAGGATCTTCGAACCGAATCTTTCTTT
.	TRBV28	.	TRBJ1-2	CASSFGTRGYTF	TGTGCCAGCAGTTTCGGAACGAGGGGCTACACCTTC
.	TRBV27	few	TRBJ1-2	CASSLSGTDYGYTF	TGTGCCAGCAGTCTATCCGGGACGGACTATGGCTACACCTTC
.	TRBV7-8	many	TRBJ1-4	CASSSRVPGELFF	TGTGCCAGCAGCTCCAGGGTTCCAGGAGAACTGTTTTTT